This TCR beta chain stems from a study of a mutant IDH1 vaccine in newly diagnosed glioma. Study as a whole: Those enrolled had earlier been treated with radiotherapy, temozolomide, or both, mostly both. Study-level points and caveats: Vaccine-induced responses were seen in about 93% of patients, spanning several MHC alleles.

Time point here: week 11, during vaccination. Each vaccine dose was 300 ug of mutant IDH1 20-mer peptide, with topical imiquimod. Donors' newly diagnosed IDH1-mutant WHO grade 3 or 4 astrocytomas lacked nuclear ATRX. As regards this clone: Its antigen is unidentified.

Some clones are missing from TCRdb's copy, which holds only in-frame ones; the method was immunoSEQ multiplex PCR. The table lists more than 20,000 clones, roughly 78% of them singletons, with 7% to 9% in the top ten. Germline V CDR1 and CDR2: LGHNA, YSLEER. Trimming took 0 bases from V and 4 from J, leaving 16 bases between them. This CDR3 has 17 residues. This TCR was recovered from a man in his forties with glioma. The chain joins TRBV4-3 to TRBJ2-1; D may be TRBD1 (7 bases). The sequences come from PBMCs, collected from a glioma patient whose treatment included an IDH1 peptide vaccine. This CDR3 is CASSQDLGGGAYNEQFF. In DNA, the CDR3 is TGCGCCAGCAGCCAAGATCTAGGAGGGGGCGCGTACAATGAGCAGTTCTTC.